This TCR beta chain came from a study of CD8 T cells in ankylosing spondylitis. Broader study findings: In ankylosing spondylitis patients, matched synovial fluid reportedly showed significant enrichment of disease-linked clones. Disease-linked clones, CD8+, were relatively rare in peripheral blood. Certain motif variants had earlier been reported in reactive arthritis synovial fluid and blood.

After removal of 4 bases from V and 6 bases from J, the junction contained 12 bases not matched to a gene. Germline assignment: CDR1 SGHRS and CDR2 YFSETQ. The CDR3 consists of 17 residues. There are many counts of this clonotype. Its antigen is not known. Each CDR3 protein gets one entry after TCRdb re-called the 5' RACE reads with MiXCR. The table lists tens of thousands of distinct CDR3 sequences, 6% of them singletons. Sequenced sample: blood, either unsorted or a sorted T cell fraction (not recorded which). This chain connects TRBV5-1 to TRBJ2-2, with TRBD1 matching over 10 bases. This receptor was identified in a male donor with ankylosing spondylitis or in good health (not recorded which). CDR3 nucleotides: TGCGCCAGCAGCCCAGTCCCGGGACAGGGGTCACCCGGGGAGCTGTTTTTT. Protein: CASSPVPGQGSPGELFF.